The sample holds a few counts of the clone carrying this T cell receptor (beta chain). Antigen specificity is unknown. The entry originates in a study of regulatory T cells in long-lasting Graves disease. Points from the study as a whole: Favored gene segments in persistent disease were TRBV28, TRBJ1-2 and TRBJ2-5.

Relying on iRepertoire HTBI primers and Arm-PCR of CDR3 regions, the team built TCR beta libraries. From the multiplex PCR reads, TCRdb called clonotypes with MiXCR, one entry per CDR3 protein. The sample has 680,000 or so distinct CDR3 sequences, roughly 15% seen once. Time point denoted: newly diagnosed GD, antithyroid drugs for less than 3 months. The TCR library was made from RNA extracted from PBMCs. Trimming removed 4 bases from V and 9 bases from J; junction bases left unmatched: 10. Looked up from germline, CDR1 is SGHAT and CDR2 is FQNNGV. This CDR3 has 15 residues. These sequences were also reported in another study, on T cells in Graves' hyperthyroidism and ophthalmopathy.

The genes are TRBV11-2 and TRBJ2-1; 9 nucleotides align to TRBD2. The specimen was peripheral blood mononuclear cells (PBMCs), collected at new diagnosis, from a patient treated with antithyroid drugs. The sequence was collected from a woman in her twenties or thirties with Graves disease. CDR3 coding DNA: TGTGCCAGCAGCTCCCCGGGACTAGCCTCAAGTGAGCAGTTCTTC. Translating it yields CASSSPGLASSEQFF.